This record looks at one T cell receptor beta chain sequence and its context. As yet, its antigen is unknown. The V end was cut by 6 bases, the J end by 7 bases, with 12 bases between. This CDR3 is 12 amino acids long. Germline V CDR1 and CDR2: SNHLY, FYNNEI. The data were taken from a study of cytomegalovirus exposure and HLA in healthy donors. Overall study results and limits: Productive status was seen about 90% or about 30% of the time for most TCR beta V segments in an earlier analysis. Most TCRs appeared rarely, but some public TCRs recurred in many donors. Roughly uniform sequencing depth across donors was assumed, possibly incorrectly.

PCR used 60 Vbeta primers and 13 Jbeta primers. Libraries were prepared by immunoSEQ multiplex PCR; TCRdb keeps only in-frame clonotypes and omits some of them. The table includes 90,000 to 150,000 clones, 60% to 80% detected once. The chain carries TRBV2 and TRBJ1-2; D is possibly TRBD1 (5 bases). The receptor comes from a middle-aged man in good health and CMV-seropositive. The sample taken for sequencing was PBMCs. The CDR3 DNA reads as TGTGCCAGCAGCGCGACAGCGGGTGGCTACACCTTC. Translated: CASSATAGGYTF.